Sequencing of this T cell receptor (beta chain) was carried out in a study of T cell responses to AZD1222 COVID-19 vaccine. Overall study context: Analysis merged second doses at about 4 or about 12 weeks. The study, taken as a whole, reports: The donor group comprised mostly white British people and more females; the analysis possibly underestimated clonal diversity. After the peak T cell response, and only then, were repertoires sampled. When two AZD1222 doses had been given, Spike-specific TCR breadth and depth rose.

Germline V gene data show CDR1 as MNHEY and CDR2 as SVGAGI. The germline V and J ends were trimmed by 2 bases and 8 bases, with 10 bases remaining between them. The CDR3 runs 13 residues. This clone was seen only a few times. Its antigen is still unknown. Repertoires were generated with immunoSEQ multiplex PCR, while TCRdb's copy carries only in-frame clones and drops some. In the table there are tens of thousands of clones, 70% to 90% of which are singletons. The input for sequencing was peripheral blood, taken on day 0 of AZD1222 vaccination. This TCR came from an adult in good health. J is TRBJ1-5 and V is TRBV6-5; tentative D call: TRBD1 (6 bases). CDR3 in amino acids: CASSYIPGEPQHF. In nucleotides, the CDR3 is TGTGCCAGCAGTTACATTCCAGGGGAGCCCCAGCATTTT.